Described below is a single TCR beta chain sequence and its context. Clones were read by immunoSEQ multiplex PCR, and TCRdb kept only the in-frame ones, dropping some. Of roughly 250,000 clones in the sample, around 90% were seen once. The data originate from a study of blood T cell repertoires in COVID-19. The CDR3 totals 16 residues. The V gene's germline CDR1 is SGHTS and CDR2 YDEGEE. Trimming cost V 4 bases and J 3 bases; bases outside gene matches: 11. This clonotype was sampled from a woman between 40 and 55 years old with acute COVID-19. The chain joins TRBV5-8 to TRBJ2-5; 8 bases match TRBD1. Sequencing used PBMCs or T cells enriched from blood (not recorded which). The CDR3 sequence is CASSDGSGQVKETQYF. Here the CDR3 DNA reads TGTGCCAGCAGCGACGGTTCGGGACAGGTGAAAGAGACCCAGTACTTC.